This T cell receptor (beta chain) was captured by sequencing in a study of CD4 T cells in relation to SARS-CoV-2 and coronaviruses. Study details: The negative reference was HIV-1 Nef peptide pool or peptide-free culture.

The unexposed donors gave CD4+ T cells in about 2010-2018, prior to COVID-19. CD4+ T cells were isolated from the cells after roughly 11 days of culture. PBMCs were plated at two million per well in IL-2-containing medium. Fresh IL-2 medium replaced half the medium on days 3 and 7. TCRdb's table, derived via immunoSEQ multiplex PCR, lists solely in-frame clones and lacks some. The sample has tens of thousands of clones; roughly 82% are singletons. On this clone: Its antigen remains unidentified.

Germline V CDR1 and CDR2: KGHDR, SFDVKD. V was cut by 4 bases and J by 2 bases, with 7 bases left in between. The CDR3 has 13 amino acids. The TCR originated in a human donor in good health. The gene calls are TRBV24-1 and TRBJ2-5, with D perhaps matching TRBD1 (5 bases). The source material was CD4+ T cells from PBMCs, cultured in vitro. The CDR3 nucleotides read TGTGCCACCAGTGACAGGACACAAGAGACCCAGTACTTC. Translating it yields CATSDRTQETQYF.